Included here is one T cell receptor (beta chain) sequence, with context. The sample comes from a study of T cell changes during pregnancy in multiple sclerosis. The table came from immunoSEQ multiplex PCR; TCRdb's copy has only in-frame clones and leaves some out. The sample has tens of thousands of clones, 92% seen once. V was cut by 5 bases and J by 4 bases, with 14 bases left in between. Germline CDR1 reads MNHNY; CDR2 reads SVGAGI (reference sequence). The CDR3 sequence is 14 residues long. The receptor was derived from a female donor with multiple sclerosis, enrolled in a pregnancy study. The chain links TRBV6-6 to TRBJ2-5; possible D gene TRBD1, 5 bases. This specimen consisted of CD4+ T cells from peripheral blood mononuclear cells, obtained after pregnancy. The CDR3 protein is CASSQIRGLETQYF. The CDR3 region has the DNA TGTGCCAGCAGTCAAATTAGGGGTCTAGAGACCCAGTACTTC.